The rows below give T cell receptor beta chains drawn from one sample of a study of blood T cell repertoires in COVID-19. Libraries were prepared by immunoSEQ multiplex PCR; TCRdb keeps only in-frame clonotypes and omits some of them. The sample holds roughly 350,000 clones, around 87% seen once. Source material: peripheral blood. These receptors all stem from a woman aged 25 to 39 with COVID-19, enrolled during active disease. Both conserved end residues are part of each CDR3. The D gene is left open where the match is weak. The size entry is marked missing in some rows and otherwise reads once, few, many or a size class.

>TRBJ2-5|TRBV7-9|-|-
TGTGCCAGCAGCTTTTACCCCAGGGGGCTAGCGGGGTACCAAGAGACCCAGTACTTC
CASSFYPRGLAGYQETQYF
>TRBJ2-1|TRBV6-5|TRBD1|-
TGTGCCAGCAGTTGGGGACAGGACTACAATGAGCAGTTCTTC
CASSWGQDYNEQFF
>TRBJ2-5|TRBV9|TRBD1|-
TGTGCCAGCAGCGCTTCAGGGGGCAGGGAGACCCAGTACTTC
CASSASGGRETQYF
>TRBJ2-1|TRBV3-1/TRBV3-2|TRBD2|-
TGTGCCAGCAGCCAAGTCCCTAGCGGTACCTACAATGAGCAGTTCTTC
CASSQVPSGTYNEQFF
>TRBJ2-1|TRBV27|-|-
TGTGCCAGCAGTAAGGCGGGCCCCTACAATGAGCAGTTCTTC
CASSKAGPYNEQFF
>TRBJ1-3|TRBV9|-|-
TGTGCCAGCAGCGTCACAGGGTTCTCTGGAAACACCATATATTTT
CASSVTGFSGNTIYF
>TRBJ1-5|TRBV9|-|-
TGTGCCAGCAGTGCTACGGGACAAAGCAATCAGCCCCAGCATTTT
CASSATGQSNQPQHF
>TRBJ2-1|TRBV15|-|once
TGTGCCACCAGCAGAGTACAGGGACCTTACAATGAGCAGTTCTTC
CATSRVQGPYNEQFF
>TRBJ2-2|TRBV19|TRBD2|-
TGTGCCAGTAGTACAGCGGGAGGGTTCACCGGGGAGCTGTTTTTT
CASSTAGGFTGELFF
>TRBJ2-7|TRBV27|TRBD1|few
TGTGCCAGCAAGAAGCCGGGACAGGGGGCTAGCGAGCAGTACTTC
CASKKPGQGASEQYF
>TRBJ2-2|TRBV7-3|TRBD2|-
TGTGCCAGCAGCTTTAGCGGGAGTAACACCGGGGAGCTGTTTTTT
CASSFSGSNTGELFF
>TRBJ1-1|TRBV3-1/TRBV3-2|TRBD1|-
TGTGCCAGCAGCCAAGGGGACAGGGCGACTGAAGCTTTCTTT
CASSQGDRATEAFF
>TRBJ2-7|TRBV18|TRBD1|once
TGTGCCAGCTCACCCGGACAGGGAGAATTCTACGAGCAGTACTTC
CASSPGQGEFYEQYF
>TRBJ2-1|TRBV15|-|-
TGTGCCACCAGCCGAGGGGCTTACAATGAGCAGTTCTTC
CATSRGAYNEQFF
>TRBJ1-6|TRBV6-5|-|-
TGTGCCAGCAGACGTACCGGGTCCAATAATTCACCCCTCCACTTT
CASRRTGSNNSPLHF
>TRBJ2-1|TRBV6-4|TRBD2|once
TGTGCCAGCAGTGAACTAGCGGAGGACAATGAGCAGTTCTTC
CASSELAEDNEQFF
>TRBJ2-3|TRBV15|-|-
TGTGCCACCAGCAGAGGTTTAGGGGAAAGCACAGATACGCAGTATTTT
CATSRGLGESTDTQYF
>TRBJ1-1|TRBV2|-|-
TGTGCCAGCAGGGAGGGACTTATGAACACTGAAGCTTTCTTT
CASREGLMNTEAFF
>TRBJ1-4|TRBV28|TRBD1|-
TGTGCCGCCCGGGACAGGGGACTTGAAAAACTGTTTTTT
CAARDRGLEKLFF
>TRBJ2-5|TRBV19|TRBD2|-
TGTGCCAGTGGGACTAGCGGGAGCGGTATAGAGACCCAGTACTTC
CASGTSGSGIETQYF
>TRBJ2-1|TRBV11-3|TRBD2|-
TGTGCCAGCAGCTTAACGGGGCTAGCGGGACACGAGCAGTTCTTC
CASSLTGLAGHEQFF
>TRBJ2-1|TRBV5-1|-|-
TGCGCCAGCAGCTTGGGAGGCTGGATACCCGTCAGCTCCTACAATGAGCAGTTCTTC
CASSLGGWIPVSSYNEQFF
>TRBJ1-6|TRBV2|TRBD1|-
TGTGCCAGCAGTGAAGGGGACAGAAATTCTTCACCCCTCCACTTT
CASSEGDRNSSPLHF
>TRBJ1-2|TRBV4-1|-|-
TGCGCCAGCAGCCAAGTGTCAGGGGACTATGGCTACACCTTC
CASSQVSGDYGYTF
>TRBJ2-7|TRBV19|TRBD1|-
TGTGCCAGTAGGACCGCAGGGGGCGCGACCTACGAGCAGTACTTC
CASRTAGGATYEQYF
>TRBJ2-7|TRBV5-1|-|-
TGCGCCAGCAGCGAGGGTTACGAGCAGTACTTC
CASSEGYEQYF
>TRBJ1-1|TRBV7-9|-|-
TGTGCCAGCACCGACTTAACAGGCGTCGGCACTGAAGCTTTCTTT
CASTDLTGVGTEAFF
>TRBJ2-3|TRBV5-1|-|-
TGCGCCAGCAGCTTGGAAGGGGCCCGGGCAGATACGCAGTATTTT
CASSLEGARADTQYF
>TRBJ2-1|TRBV29-1|TRBD1|once
TGCAGCGTTTCCGGACAGGGGGCTGTTGAGCAGTTCTTC
CSVSGQGAVEQFF
>TRBJ1-1|TRBV19|-|few
TGTGCCAGTAGTATTTCGTTGTCGTCTGAAGCTTTCTTT
CASSISLSSEAFF
>TRBJ1-2|TRBV25-1|TRBD1|-
TGTGCCAGCAGCACAGGGGGCTTTGGCTACACCTTC
CASSTGGFGYTF
>TRBJ2-5|TRBV3-1/TRBV3-2|TRBD2|-
TGTGCCAGCAGCCAAGGGACTAGCGGGAGGATGGAGACCCAGTACTTC
CASSQGTSGRMETQYF
>TRBJ1-3|TRBV9|TRBD1|few
TGTGCCAGCAGCGTCACAGGGGGTTTCGCTGGAAACACCATATATTTT
CASSVTGGFAGNTIYF
>TRBJ2-7|TRBV7-3|-|-
TGTGCCAGCAGTATCAGTTTCGGGACATCCTCCTACGAGCAGTACTTC
CASSISFGTSSYEQYF
>TRBJ1-1|TRBV15|-|-
TGTGCCACCAGCAGACCCCTCGGGGGGCGCGAGGACACTGAAGCTTTCTTT
CATSRPLGGREDTEAFF
>TRBJ2-7|TRBV5-5|TRBD1|-
TGTGCCAGCAGCTTGGCCGGGACAGGACCCTACGAGCAGTACTTC
CASSLAGTGPYEQYF